This passage covers 30 T cell receptor beta chains from one sample sequenced in a study of relationships among human T cell subsets. After negative selection with anti-CD4 multisort beads, CD8+ T cells were positively selected with anti-CD8 beads. Semiquantitative ARM-PCR amplified T cell receptor alpha and beta CDR3 regions from mRNA. Tagged nested gene-specific primers were used first, then communal superprimers amplified exponentially. TCRdb independently ran MiXCR on the multiplex PCR reads; one entry per CDR3 protein. In the table there are fewer than 5,500 distinct CDR3 sequences, roughly three fifths of which are singletons. Sequencing input: CD8+ T cells sorted from blood. The receptors here all came from a man in his forties in good health.

This clonotype has a single count. The V gene is TRBV10-3, the J gene TRBJ2-5, with 9 bases aligning to TRBD2. This CDR3 is built from 16 residues. Trimming removed 6 bases from V and 5 bases from J; junction bases left unmatched: 13. Germline V gene sequence: CDR1 ENHRY, CDR2 SYGVKD. The CDR3 region is CAISEPEAAGGETQYF. CDR3 nucleotide sequence: TGTGCCATCAGCGAACCAGAGGCAGCGGGGGGCGAGACCCAGTACTTC.

The chain couples TRBV6-5 to TRBJ2-1; 9 bases match TRBD2. V lost 6 bases and J lost 8; bases outside the gene matches: 5. The CDR3 has 13 residues. Germline V CDR1 and CDR2: MNHEY, SVGAGI. The CDR3 spells CASSAGLAYEQFF. Here the CDR3 DNA reads TGTGCCAGCAGCGCGGGACTAGCCTATGAGCAGTTCTTC.

The V gene is TRBV20-1, the J gene TRBJ1-4, with D possibly matching TRBD1 (6 bases). CDR3 length equals 14 residues. Trimming pared 5 bases from V and 3 bases from J, leaving 13 bases between. From germline, CDR1 is DFQATT and CDR2 SNEGSKA (reference sequence). The CDR3 sequence: CSAARTESNEKLFF. The CDR3 region has the DNA TGCAGTGCTGCCCGGACAGAGTCTAATGAAAAACTGTTTTTT.

The gene calls are TRBV14 and TRBJ2-4; D is perhaps TRBD2 (6 bases). This CDR3 spans 13 amino acids. Germline loops: CDR1 SGHDN, CDR2 FVKESK. V was cut by 5 bases and J by 6 bases, with 11 bases left in between. DNA of the CDR3: TGTGCCAGCAGCTGGGACGGGGGAAACATTCAGTACTTC. Translating it yields CASSWDGGNIQYF.

This rearrangement joins TRBV20-1 to TRBJ2-7; D might be TRBD1 (5 bases). Between the trimmed V and J ends, which lost 6 bases and 5 bases, there was a span of 23 bases. CDR1 DFQATT and CDR2 SNEGSKA come from the germline V gene (reference sequence). This CDR3 is 15 amino acids long. For the CDR3, the DNA is TGCAGTGCCGAAAACCTCGCGAGATTAGGGGACGAGCAGTACTTC. Amino acids: CSAENLARLGDEQYF.

J is TRBJ2-7 and V is TRBV14; D not certain. This CDR3 has 11 amino acids. CDR1 is SGHDN and CDR2 is FVKESK in the germline V gene. The V gene lost 1 base and the J gene lost 7 bases, with 5 bases spanning the gap. DNA of the CDR3: TGTGCCAGCAGCCAAGTTTATGAGCAGTACTTC. Residues: CASSQVYEQYF.

The chain employs TRBV5-1 and TRBJ1-1, with D maybe TRBD1 (5 bases). Trimming took off 3 bases at V and 1 base at J, with 13 bases between the two ends. CDR1 and CDR2 from the germline V gene are SGHRS and YFSETQ. There are 15 residues in the CDR3. This CDR3 reads CASSWGTYANTEAFF. The DNA for the CDR3 is TGCGCCAGCAGCTGGGGGACTTACGCGAACACTGAAGCTTTCTTT.

The chain joins TRBV5-6 to TRBJ2-7, with D perhaps TRBD1 or TRBD2 (5 bases each). V was trimmed by 4 bases and J by 4 bases, leaving 6 bases between them. The CDR3 runs 11 residues. Germline lookup yields CDR1 SGHDT and CDR2 YYEEEE. CDR3 sequence reads: CASSGGYEQYF. DNA of the CDR3: TGTGCCAGCAGCGGGGGATACGAGCAGTACTTC.

This clonotype was detected a few times. This chain uses TRBV4-2 with TRBJ1-5; a possible D gene is TRBD1 (5 bases). V gave up 0 bases and J gave up 2 bases, with 8 bases separating them. The CDR3 has 15 amino acids. Germline loops: CDR1 LGHNA, CDR2 YNFKEQ. CDR3 amino acids: CASSQEGRGNQPQHF. DNA of the CDR3: TGTGCCAGCAGCCAAGAGGGCAGGGGCAATCAGCCCCAGCATTTT.

The chain joins TRBV29-1 to TRBJ2-7; TRBD2 matches 11 bases. From germline, CDR1 is SQVTM and CDR2 ANQGSEA. V lost 6 bases, J lost 2 bases, and 3 bases stayed unmatched. The CDR3 has 13 amino acids. CDR3 coding DNA: TGCAGCGTCGTGACTAGCGGGACCTACGAGCAGTACTTC. It is translated as CSVVTSGTYEQYF.

CDR3 bases: TGCGCCAGCAGTACTAGCAACTACGAGCAGTACTTC. Translation: CASSTSNYEQYF. This rearrangement joins TRBV10-2 to TRBJ2-7; D is possibly TRBD2 (6 bases). The CDR3 runs to 12 residues. CDR1 and CDR2 (germline): WSHSY, SAAADI. V shed 5 bases and J shed 3 bases, with 8 bases lying between them.

This chain uses TRBV11-2 with TRBJ2-7; the D gene is possibly TRBD1 (6 bases). The V gene lost 1 base and the J gene lost 3 bases, with 16 bases spanning the gap. CDR3 length equals 16 residues. The germline gives CDR1 SGHAT, CDR2 FQNNGV. CDR3 residues: CASSLVSRGKGYEQYF. The CDR3 region has the DNA TGTGCCAGCAGCTTAGTTTCCAGGGGCAAAGGCTACGAGCAGTACTTC.

A few counts support this clonotype. The rearrangement joins TRBV27 to TRBJ2-3; no clear D. The CDR3 spans 12 residues. Germline CDR1 reads MNHEY; CDR2 reads SMNVEV (reference sequence). Trimming removed 6 bases from V and 8 bases from J, with 12 bases in between. The CDR3 nucleotides read TGTGCCAGCAGCTCTCTAGGCGGTACGCAGTATTTT. Translating gives CASSSLGGTQYF.

In this sample, this clonotype turned up a few times. The chain is built from TRBV4-1 and TRBJ2-5; D gene unclear. Germline CDR1 and CDR2: MGHRA and YSYEKL. The CDR3 covers 14 residues. V was trimmed by 1 base and J by 2 bases, leaving 8 bases between them. CDR3 region: CASSQGREQETQYF. CDR3 nucleotide sequence: TGCGCCAGCAGCCAAGGCCGAGAACAAGAGACCCAGTACTTC.

The chain has TRBV19 and TRBJ2-7, with D possibly matching TRBD1 (6 bases). The CDR3 has 14 amino acids. Trimming removed 5 bases from V and 2 bases from J, with 13 bases in between. Looked up from germline, CDR1 is LNHDA and CDR2 is SQIVND (reference sequence). The CDR3 region has the DNA TGTGCCAGTAGTGGGGACATTGGCCCCTACGAGCAGTACTTC. It encodes CASSGDIGPYEQYF.

Concerning this clonotype itself: At one end, the junction sequence differs from germline, possibly due to a read error. The chain links TRBV7-7 to TRBJ2-7; no clear D. The germline V gene encodes CDR1 SSHAT and CDR2 FNYEAQ (reference sequence). This CDR3 has 13 residues. This CDR3 reads CASSSDRPTEQYF. CDR3 coding DNA: TGTGCTAGCAGCTCGGACCGCCCTACGGAGCAGTACTTC.

The genes are TRBV11-2 and TRBJ2-7, with D possibly matching TRBD2 (6 bases). CDR3 length: 13 residues. V was clipped by 6 bases and J by 4 bases, with 13 bases between them. Germline assignment: CDR1 SGHAT and CDR2 FQNNGV. The CDR3 nucleotides read TGTGCCAGCAGTTGGGGACTCTTATACGAGCAGTACTTC. This codes for CASSWGLLYEQYF.

This chain connects TRBV6-5 to TRBJ2-1; D perhaps matches TRBD2 (6 bases). With 5 bases removed from V and 10 bases from J, the gap between germline ends came to 15 bases. Per germline, CDR1 MNHEY and CDR2 SVGAGI. The CDR3 consists of 13 residues. The DNA for the CDR3 is TGTGCCAGCAGTCCCCCAGAGACTAGGGAGCAGTTCTTC. Amino acids: CASSPPETREQFF.

The chain has TRBV20-1 and TRBJ2-7, with TRBD1 as a possible D gene (7 bases). This CDR3 is 15 amino acids long. The V end was cut by 0 bases, the J end by 0 bases, with 12 bases between. CDR1 and CDR2 (germline): DFQATT, SNEGSKA (reference sequence). CDR3 bases: TGCAGTGCTAGAGATGGGCAGGGGGGCTCCTACGAGCAGTACTTC. This gives the protein CSARDGQGGSYEQYF.

The sample holds a few counts of this clonotype. CDR3 sequence: CASSYSTLAVPYEQYF. In DNA form, the CDR3 reads TGTGCCAGCAGTTACTCGACTCTAGCGGTTCCCTACGAGCAGTACTTC. The gene calls are TRBV6-5 and TRBJ2-7; 7 bases line up with TRBD2. The germline V gene encodes CDR1 MNHEY and CDR2 SVGAGI. V dropped 0 bases and J dropped 2; count of bases not matched to a gene: 7. This CDR3 is 16 amino acids long.

The chain links TRBV25-1 to TRBJ2-3; TRBD1 might be the D (6 bases). This CDR3 comprises 15 residues. Trimming pared 1 base from V and 0 bases from J, leaving 8 bases between. CDR1 is MGHDK and CDR2 is SYGVNS in the germline V gene. This CDR3 is CASSEFTGSTDTQYF. The CDR3 bases are TGTGCCAGCAGTGAATTCACAGGGAGCACAGATACGCAGTATTTT.

The rearrangement links TRBV5-1 to TRBJ2-1; 12 bases fit TRBD2. Trimming removed 0 bases from V and 4 bases from J; junction bases left unmatched: 2. This CDR3 is 16 amino acids long. Germline V gene data show CDR1 as SGHRS and CDR2 as YFSETQ. For the CDR3, the DNA is TGCGCCAGCAGCTTGGGCCTAGCGGGAGGGTACAATGAGCAGTTCTTC. Translated: CASSLGLAGGYNEQFF.

The rearrangement links TRBV4-1 to TRBJ2-7, with 8 bases identical to TRBD2. J lost 6 bases, V lost 1 base, and 8 bases had no gene match. This CDR3 has 15 amino acids. Per germline, CDR1 MGHRA and CDR2 YSYEKL. CDR3 region: CASSQAPGGGGEQYF. CDR3 nucleotides: TGCGCCAGCAGCCAAGCCCCCGGGGGGGGAGGCGAGCAGTACTTC.

This chain joins TRBV28 and TRBJ2-1, with D maybe TRBD2 (6 bases). Germline V CDR1 and CDR2: MDHEN, SYDVKM. Trimming left V 1 base short and J 6 bases short, with 16 bases between. CDR3 length: 16 amino acids. The CDR3 DNA is TGTGCCAGCAGTTTATTGGAGGGTCCGGCTTTCAATGAGCAGTTCTTC. It encodes CASSLLEGPAFNEQFF.

This clonotype was observed a single time. The chain uses TRBV7-9 and TRBJ2-3, with 11 bases lining up with TRBD2. The CDR3 extends over 14 amino acids. After removal of 8 bases from V and 4 bases from J, the junction contained 5 bases not matched to a gene. Germline V gene lookup returns CDR1 SEHNR and CDR2 FQNEAQ (reference sequence). CDR3 DNA: TGTGCCAGCCTAACTAGCGGGAGTCCAGATACGCAGTATTTT. Translated, it gives CASLTSGSPDTQYF.

This chain connects TRBV5-1 to TRBJ2-3; 9 nucleotides agree with TRBD1. CDR3 length equals 16 residues. V shed 4 bases and J 3 bases; nucleotides not matched to a gene: 9. Germline CDR1 SGHRS, CDR2 YFSETQ. The CDR3 protein is CASSPEQGARTDTQYF. The CDR3 nucleotides are TGCGCCAGCAGCCCGGAACAGGGGGCGCGAACAGATACGCAGTATTTT.

The chain couples TRBV4-1 to TRBJ2-1, with 12 bases fitting TRBD1. The CDR3 consists of 15 residues. Losses at the gene ends were 5 bases for V and 5 bases for J; bases not matched to a gene: 4. Looked up from germline, CDR1 is MGHRA and CDR2 is YSYEKL. CDR3 coding DNA: TGCGCCAGCAGCGAGGGACAGGGGGCGCACAATGAGCAGTTCTTC. It yields the protein CASSEGQGAHNEQFF.

The chain carries TRBV20-1 and TRBJ2-7; D not certain. Germline CDR1 reads DFQATT; CDR2 reads SNEGSKA (reference sequence). The germline V and J ends were trimmed by 5 bases and 2 bases, with 19 bases remaining between them. The CDR3 loop spans 15 amino acids. The CDR3 coding sequence is TGCAGTGCTCCACCGTCTTTCGATTCCACCTACGAGCAGTACTTC. It translates to CSAPPSFDSTYEQYF.

The chain has TRBV14 and TRBJ1-3; D not resolved. The CDR3 totals 16 residues. CDR1 is SGHDN, CDR2 FVKESK, per germline. V lost 2 bases to trimming and J lost 4 bases, with 15 bases between them. CDR3 amino acids: CASSQTGSILGNTIYF. The CDR3 nucleotides are TGTGCCAGCAGCCAAACGGGAAGCATCCTGGGAAACACCATATATTTT.

V and J are TRBV2 and TRBJ2-7; TRBD2 agrees at 14 bases. CDR3 length: 17 amino acids. CDR1 is SNHLY and CDR2 is FYNNEI in the germline V gene. The trim removed 3 bases at V and 3 bases at J, leaving 7 bases unmatched. The CDR3 sequence: CASSDETSGRGLYEQYF. DNA for the CDR3: TGTGCCAGCAGTGACGAGACTAGCGGGAGGGGGCTCTACGAGCAGTACTTC.